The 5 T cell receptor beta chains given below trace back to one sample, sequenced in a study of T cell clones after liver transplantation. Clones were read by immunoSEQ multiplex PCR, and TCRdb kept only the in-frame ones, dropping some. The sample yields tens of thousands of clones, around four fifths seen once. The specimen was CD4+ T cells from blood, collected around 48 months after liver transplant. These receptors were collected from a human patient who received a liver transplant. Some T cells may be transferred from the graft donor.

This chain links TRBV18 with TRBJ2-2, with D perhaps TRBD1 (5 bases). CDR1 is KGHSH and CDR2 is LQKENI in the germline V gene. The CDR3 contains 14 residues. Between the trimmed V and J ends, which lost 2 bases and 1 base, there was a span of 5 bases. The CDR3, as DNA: TGTGCCAGCTCACCAGACAGGAACACCGGGGAGCTGTTTTTT. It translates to CASSPDRNTGELFF.

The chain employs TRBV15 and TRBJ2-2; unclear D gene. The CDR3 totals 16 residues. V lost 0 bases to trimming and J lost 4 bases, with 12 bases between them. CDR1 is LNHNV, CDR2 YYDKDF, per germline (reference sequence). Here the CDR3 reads CATSRDLGQITGELFF. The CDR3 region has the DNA TGTGCCACCAGCAGAGATCTCGGCCAGATCACCGGGGAGCTGTTTTTT.

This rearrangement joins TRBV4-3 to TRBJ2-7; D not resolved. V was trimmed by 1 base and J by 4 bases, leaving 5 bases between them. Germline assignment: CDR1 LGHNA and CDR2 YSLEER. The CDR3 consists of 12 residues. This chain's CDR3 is CASSQALYEQYF. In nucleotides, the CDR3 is TGCGCCAGCAGCCAAGCGCTGTACGAGCAGTACTTC.

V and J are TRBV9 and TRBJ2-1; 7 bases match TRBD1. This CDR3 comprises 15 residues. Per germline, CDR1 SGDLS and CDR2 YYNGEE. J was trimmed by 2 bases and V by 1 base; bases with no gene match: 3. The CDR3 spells CASSVRDSPYNEQFF. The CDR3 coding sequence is TGTGCCAGCAGCGTAAGGGACAGCCCCTACAATGAGCAGTTCTTC.

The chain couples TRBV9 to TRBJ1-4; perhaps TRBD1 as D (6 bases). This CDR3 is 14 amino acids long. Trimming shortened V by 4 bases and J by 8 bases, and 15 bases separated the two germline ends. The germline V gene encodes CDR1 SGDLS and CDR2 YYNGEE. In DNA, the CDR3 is TGTGCCAGCAGCCCCACGGGGGCAAGGGAAAAACTGTTTTTT. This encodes CASSPTGAREKLFF.